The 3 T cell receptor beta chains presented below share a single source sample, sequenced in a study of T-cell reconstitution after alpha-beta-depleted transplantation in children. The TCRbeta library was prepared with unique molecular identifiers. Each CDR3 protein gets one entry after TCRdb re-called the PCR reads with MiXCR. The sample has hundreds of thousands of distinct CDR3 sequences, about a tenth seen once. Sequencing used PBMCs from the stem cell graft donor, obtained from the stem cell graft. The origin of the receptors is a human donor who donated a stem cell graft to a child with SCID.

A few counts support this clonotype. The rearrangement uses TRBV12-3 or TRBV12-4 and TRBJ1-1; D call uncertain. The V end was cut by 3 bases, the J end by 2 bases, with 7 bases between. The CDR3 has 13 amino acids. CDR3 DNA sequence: TGTGCCAGCAGTTTTAACAGAAACACTGAAGCTTTCTTT. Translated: CASSFNRNTEAFF.

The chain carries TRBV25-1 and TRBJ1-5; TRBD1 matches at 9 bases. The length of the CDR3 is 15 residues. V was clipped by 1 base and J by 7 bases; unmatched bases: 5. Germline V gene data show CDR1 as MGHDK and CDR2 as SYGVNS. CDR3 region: CASSEWDREGQPQHF. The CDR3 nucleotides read TGTGCCAGCAGTGAATGGGACAGGGAAGGCCAGCCCCAGCATTTT.

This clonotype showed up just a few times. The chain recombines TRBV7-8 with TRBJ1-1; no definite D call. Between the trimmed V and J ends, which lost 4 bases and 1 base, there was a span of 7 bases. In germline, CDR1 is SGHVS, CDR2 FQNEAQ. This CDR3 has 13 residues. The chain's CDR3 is CASSSPPNTEAFF. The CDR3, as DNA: TGTGCCAGCAGCTCGCCACCGAACACTGAAGCTTTCTTT.